Listed below are T cell receptor beta chains from one sample, sequenced in a study of blood T cell repertoires in COVID-19. Here immunoSEQ multiplex PCR was the method, and the copy in TCRdb shows in-frame clones only, minus some. Of 75,000 to 100,000 clones listed, about four fifths are singletons. Input material: peripheral blood. The receptors shown here come from a man aged 45-65 years with active or convalescent COVID-19. Both conserved end residues are part of each CDR3. The D gene is left open where the match is weak. Size tells how often a clone was seen (once, few, many) or the class of an expanded clone, and some rows leave it out.

once	TRBV10-1	TRBJ2-3	TRBD2	TGCGCCAGCAGTTCTAGCGGGGGGGCCGTAGATACGCAGTATTTT	CASSSSGGAVDTQYF
.	TRBV6-4	TRBJ2-2	.	TGTGCCAGCACTAACTTTCCCGGCGGGGAGCTGTTTTTT	CASTNFPGGELFF
once	TRBV19	TRBJ2-6	.	TGTGCCAGTAGTCAGTCCGGGGCCAACGTCCTGACTTTC	CASSQSGANVLTF
.	TRBV25-1	TRBJ2-1	.	TGTGCCAGCACCGAATCTGCAGGGGACAATGAGCAGTTCTTC	CASTESAGDNEQFF
.	TRBV6-5	TRBJ1-2	TRBD1	TGTGCCACCCAGGGGGGCTATGGCTACACCTTC	CATQGGYGYTF
.	TRBV5-4	TRBJ2-5	TRBD2	TGTGCCAGCAGTCCAACTAGCGGGGGGGCCGGGGAGACCCAGTACTTC	CASSPTSGGAGETQYF
.	TRBV2	TRBJ1-3	.	TGTGCCAGCAGGGGAGGGACGGTGTCTGGAAACACCATATATTTT	CASRGGTVSGNTIYF
.	TRBV5-1	TRBJ2-5	.	TGCGCCAGCAGCACCAGGCTTGAGACCCAGTACTTC	CASSTRLETQYF
.	TRBV19	TRBJ1-1	TRBD1	TGTGCCAGTAGTAGGACAGGGGGTGAAGCTTTCTTT	CASSRTGGEAFF
.	TRBV12-3/TRBV12-4	TRBJ1-2	.	TGTGCCAGCAGTTTCGCGGTTAACTATGGCTACACCTTC	CASSFAVNYGYTF
.	TRBV27	TRBJ2-1	TRBD2	TGTGCCAGCAGTGTTAGCGGGTGGTCCTACAATGAGCAGTTCTTC	CASSVSGWSYNEQFF
.	TRBV6-5	TRBJ1-1	TRBD1	TGTGCCAGCAGTTACGGACAGGGCGGTCTGAACACTGAAGCTTTCTTT	CASSYGQGGLNTEAFF
.	TRBV4-1	TRBJ1-3	.	TGCGCCAGCAGCCAAGAATCAACTTTCTCTGGAAACACCATATATTTT	CASSQESTFSGNTIYF
.	TRBV12-3/TRBV12-4	TRBJ1-2	.	TGTGCCAGCAGTTTAGACAAGATTGGCTACACCTTC	CASSLDKIGYTF
.	TRBV12-3/TRBV12-4	TRBJ1-6	.	TGTGCCAGCAGGAACACAGGGAATTCACCCCTCCACTTT	CASRNTGNSPLHF
.	TRBV7-8	TRBJ2-1	.	TGTGCCAGCAGCTTGGACAGCTCCTACAATGAGCAGTTCTTC	CASSLDSSYNEQFF
.	TRBV9	TRBJ2-1	TRBD1	TGTGCCAGCAGCGAGACTCAGGGGGTAGCGAATGAGCAGTTCTTC	CASSETQGVANEQFF
.	TRBV10-1	TRBJ1-6	.	TGCGCCAGTCAACAGAACTATAATTCACCCCTCCACTTT	CASQQNYNSPLHF
.	TRBV5-6	TRBJ2-1	.	TGTGCCAGCAGCTACAATTTAGCGGTTAGCTCCTACAATGAGCAGTTCTTC	CASSYNLAVSSYNEQFF
.	TRBV29-1	TRBJ2-1	TRBD1	TGCAGCGTCGGGACAGGGAGTCAAAATGAGCAGTTCTTC	CSVGTGSQNEQFF
.	TRBV20-1	TRBJ1-5	TRBD1	TGCAGTGCTAGTGGGACAGGGGGGAATCAGCCCCAGCATTTT	CSASGTGGNQPQHF
.	TRBV19	TRBJ1-5	TRBD1	TGTGCCAGTAGTATCCTGGCAGGGGGCATTCAGCCCCAGCATTTT	CASSILAGGIQPQHF
.	TRBV29-1	TRBJ1-4	TRBD1	TGCAGCGTTTCTACAGGGGGCGGTGAAAAACTGTTTTTT	CSVSTGGGEKLFF
few	TRBV6-5	TRBJ1-3	.	TGTGCCAGCAGTTATAGGGGAGGGCCGGAGGGAAACACCATATATTTT	CASSYRGGPEGNTIYF
.	TRBV2	TRBJ1-1	.	TGTGCCAGCAATCTGGGCTACACTGAAGCTTTCTTT	CASNLGYTEAFF
.	TRBV19	TRBJ2-2	TRBD1	TGTGCCAGTAGTAGACAGGGCGGCACCGGGGAGCTGTTTTTT	CASSRQGGTGELFF
.	TRBV18	TRBJ1-5	.	TGTGCCAGCTCACTTCTCAGGGATCAGCCCCAGCATTTT	CASSLLRDQPQHF
.	TRBV10-3	TRBJ1-4	.	TGTGCCACCATGCCCGCGGGGGGAAACTCTGAAAAACTGTTTTTT	CATMPAGGNSEKLFF
few	TRBV10-3	TRBJ1-4	.	TGTGCCATCAGTGGGGCCGAGGGGGCAACTAATGAAAAACTGTTTTTT	CAISGAEGATNEKLFF
.	TRBV11-3	TRBJ2-1	.	TGTGCCAGCAGCTTAGGGCGGGGCTCCTACAATGAGCAGTTCTTC	CASSLGRGSYNEQFF
.	TRBV3-1/TRBV3-2	TRBJ1-4	.	TGTGCCAGCAGCCAGTTCGACAGACAAAATGAAAAACTGTTTTTT	CASSQFDRQNEKLFF
.	TRBV5-5	TRBJ2-2	.	TGTGCCAGCAGCTCGCCTATTACTACCGGGGAGCTGTTTTTT	CASSSPITTGELFF
.	TRBV19	TRBJ1-5	TRBD1	TGTGCCAGTACCAGGGACAGGAGTAGCAATCAGCCCCAGCATTTT	CASTRDRSSNQPQHF
.	TRBV5-8	TRBJ2-5	TRBD2	TGTGCCAGCAGCTTAGGGACTAGCGGGGTTCAAGAGACCCAGTACTTC	CASSLGTSGVQETQYF
.	TRBV15	TRBJ1-1	.	TGTGCCACCAGCTCCGGGGGGCGGACTGAAGCTTTCTTT	CATSSGGRTEAFF
.	TRBV7-2	TRBJ2-3	TRBD2	TGTGCCAGCAGCATAGCGGGGGCAACAGATACGCAGTATTTT	CASSIAGATDTQYF
.	TRBV29-1	TRBJ2-3	.	TGCAGCGCCCGAGCAGGGTGGGTCACAGATACGCAGTATTTT	CSARAGWVTDTQYF
.	TRBV10-1	TRBJ2-1	TRBD2	TGCGCCAGCAGTGAGTCCGGGGGGTCCTACAATGAGCAGTTCTTC	CASSESGGSYNEQFF
.	TRBV2	TRBJ2-5	TRBD1	TGTGCCAGCAGTGGAGACAGGGGAGAGACCCAGTACTTC	CASSGDRGETQYF
.	TRBV14	TRBJ1-3	.	TGTGCCAGCGCCAGGGGAGCTGGAAACACCATATATTTT	CASARGAGNTIYF
.	TRBV5-5	TRBJ1-5	.	TGTGCCAGCAGCCTTCAGGGGCTCAATCAGCCCCAGCATTTT	CASSLQGLNQPQHF
.	TRBV7-2	TRBJ1-2	.	TGTGCCAGCAGCTTAAATACAGGGCGGGACACCTTC	CASSLNTGRDTF
.	TRBV6-4	TRBJ2-1	TRBD2	TGTGCCAGCAGTCGCACTACCGGGACTAGCGGGGGGGCGGGAGGTAATGAGCAGTTCTTC	CASSRTTGTSGGAGGNEQFF
once	TRBV29-1	TRBJ1-2	TRBD1	TGCAGCGTTGGGGAGAGGACAGGGTATGGCTACACCTTC	CSVGERTGYGYTF
.	TRBV6-4	TRBJ2-1	.	TGTGCCAGCAGTGACTCAAGGGGCCCGGGGACAGAGCAGTTCTTC	CASSDSRGPGTEQFF
.	TRBV6-5	TRBJ2-7	TRBD2	TGTGCCAGCAGTTACTCGGGCGGGGGGGCTAGCTACGAGCAGTACTTC	CASSYSGGGASYEQYF
.	TRBV9	TRBJ1-2	.	TGTGCCAGCAGCGTAACCCCGGGAGCATTAACTATGAGCTACACCTTC	CASSVTPGALTMSYTF
.	TRBV28	TRBJ1-1	.	TGTGCCAGCACCGGGGGGCTGAACACTGAAGCTTTCTTT	CASTGGLNTEAFF
.	TRBV19	TRBJ2-5	.	TGTGCCAGTAGTACCCAGTACCAAGAGACCCAGTACTTC	CASSTQYQETQYF
.	TRBV30	TRBJ1-5	TRBD1	TGTGCCTGGAGTGTCGCTGGACAGGGGAGTATCAATCAGCCCCAGCATTTT	CAWSVAGQGSINQPQHF
.	TRBV5-1	TRBJ2-7	.	TGCGCCAGCAGCATAGGACAGAGCTCCTACGAGCAGTACTTC	CASSIGQSSYEQYF
.	TRBV3-1/TRBV3-2	TRBJ2-3	TRBD2	TGTGCCAGCAGCCAAGGACTAGCGTTAGATACGCAGTATTTT	CASSQGLALDTQYF